This entry features one T cell receptor beta chain sequence. Its target is not known. This sample is drawn from a study of T-cell memory formation after mild COVID-19. J was trimmed by 9 bases and V by 0 bases; bases with no gene match: 3. CDR1 is SGDLS, CDR2 YYNGEE, per germline. The CDR3 runs to 14 residues. Findings and limits, study-wide: Later expanders leaned toward CD4+, whereas clones contracting from day 15 to 85 were balanced CD4/CD8. The appearance of some responding clones in pre-infection memory suggested that cross-reactive memory joined.

After 5'RACE with constant-segment primers, TCR alpha and TCR beta cDNA libraries carrying sample barcodes and UMIs were obtained. A single record per CDR3 protein comes from TCRdb applying MiXCR to the 5' RACE reads. The data hold 250,000 to 300,000 distinct CDR3 sequences, with roughly 18% observed a single time. The chain is built from TRBV9 and TRBJ1-6; 7 bases are shared with TRBD1. The clonotype comes from a man younger than 35 who had mild COVID-19 (a few samples of this study predate the infection). Cell type and time point are not known. Sequencing input: PBMCs or a T cell subset sorted from them (not recorded which). CDR3 in DNA: TGTGCCAGCAGCGTAGGCAGGGGGAGTTCACCCCTCCACTTT. Amino acid sequence: CASSVGRGSSPLHF.